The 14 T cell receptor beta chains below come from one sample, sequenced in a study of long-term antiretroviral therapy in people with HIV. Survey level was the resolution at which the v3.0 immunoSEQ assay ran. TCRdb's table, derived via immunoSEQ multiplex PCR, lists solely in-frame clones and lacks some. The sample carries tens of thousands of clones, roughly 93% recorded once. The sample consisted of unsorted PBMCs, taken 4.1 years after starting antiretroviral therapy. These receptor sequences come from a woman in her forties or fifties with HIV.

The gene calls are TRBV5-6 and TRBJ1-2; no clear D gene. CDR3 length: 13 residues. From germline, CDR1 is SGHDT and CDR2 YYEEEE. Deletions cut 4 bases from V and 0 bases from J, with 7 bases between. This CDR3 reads CASSTTPNYGYTF. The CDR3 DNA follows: TGTGCCAGCAGCACCACACCTAACTATGGCTACACCTTC.

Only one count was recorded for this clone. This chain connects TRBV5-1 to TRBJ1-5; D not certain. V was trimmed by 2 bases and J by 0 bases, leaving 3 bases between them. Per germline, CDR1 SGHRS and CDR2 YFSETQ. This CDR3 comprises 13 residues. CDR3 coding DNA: TGCGCCAGCAGCTTTGGTAGCAATCAGCCCCAGCATTTT. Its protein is CASSFGSNQPQHF. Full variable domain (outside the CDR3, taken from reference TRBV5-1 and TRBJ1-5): KAGVTQTPRYLIKTRGQQVTLSCSPISGHRSVSWYQQTPGQGLQFLFEYFSETQRNKGNFPGRFSGRQFSNSRSEMNVSTLELGDSALYLCASSFGSNQPQHFGDGTRLSIL.

The CDR3 is CASNRGDLSTDTQYF. The CDR3 DNA follows: TGTGCCAGCAACCGGGGGGACCTTAGCACAGATACGCAGTATTTT. The chain links TRBV19 to TRBJ2-3; 7 bases line up with TRBD2. The CDR3 is 15 residues long. CDR1 and CDR2 (germline): LNHDA, SQIVND (reference sequence). Losses at the gene ends were 9 bases for V and 0 bases for J; bases not matched to a gene: 9. Complete variable domain (other parts from reference TRBV19 and TRBJ2-3): DGGITQSPKYLFRKEGQNVTLSCEQNLNHDAMYWYRQDPGQGLRLIYYSQIVNDFQKGDIAEGYSVSREKKESFPLTVTSAQKNPTAFYLCASNRGDLSTDTQYFGPGTRLTVL.

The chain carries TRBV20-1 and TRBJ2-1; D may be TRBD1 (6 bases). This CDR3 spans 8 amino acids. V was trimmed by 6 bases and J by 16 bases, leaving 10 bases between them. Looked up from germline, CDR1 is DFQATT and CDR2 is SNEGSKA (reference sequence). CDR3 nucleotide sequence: TGCAGTGCGGGCAGGGGATTCTTC. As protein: CSAGRGFF.

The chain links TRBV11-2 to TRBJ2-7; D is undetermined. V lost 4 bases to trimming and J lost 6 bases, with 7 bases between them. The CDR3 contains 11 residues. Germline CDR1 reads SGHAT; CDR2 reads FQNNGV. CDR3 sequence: CASSYGPEQYF. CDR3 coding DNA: TGTGCCAGCAGCTATGGTCCCGAGCAGTACTTC.

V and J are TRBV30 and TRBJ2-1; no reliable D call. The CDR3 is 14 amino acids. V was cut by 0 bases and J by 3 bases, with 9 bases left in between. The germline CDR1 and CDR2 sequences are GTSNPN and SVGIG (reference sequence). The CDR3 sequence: CAWSVATNYNEQFF. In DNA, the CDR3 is TGTGCCTGGAGTGTGGCCACCAACTACAATGAGCAGTTCTTC.

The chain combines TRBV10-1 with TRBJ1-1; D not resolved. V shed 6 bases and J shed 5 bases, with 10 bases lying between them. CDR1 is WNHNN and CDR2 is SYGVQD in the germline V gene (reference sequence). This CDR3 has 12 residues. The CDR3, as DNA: TGCGCCAGCAGCTTTACTGGGACTGAAGCTTTCTTT. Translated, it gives CASSFTGTEAFF.

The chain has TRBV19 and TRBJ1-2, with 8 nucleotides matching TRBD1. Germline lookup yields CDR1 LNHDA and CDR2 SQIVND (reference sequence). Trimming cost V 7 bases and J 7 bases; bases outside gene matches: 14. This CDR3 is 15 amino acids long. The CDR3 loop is CASTEGNQGAFGYTF. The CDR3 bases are TGTGCCAGTACGGAGGGTAATCAGGGGGCATTTGGCTACACCTTC.

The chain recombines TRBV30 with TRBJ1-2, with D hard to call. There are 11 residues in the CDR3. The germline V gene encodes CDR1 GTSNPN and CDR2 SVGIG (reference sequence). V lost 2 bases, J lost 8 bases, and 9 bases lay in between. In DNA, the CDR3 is TGTGCCTGGAGTATTACTGCGGGCTACACCTTC. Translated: CAWSITAGYTF.

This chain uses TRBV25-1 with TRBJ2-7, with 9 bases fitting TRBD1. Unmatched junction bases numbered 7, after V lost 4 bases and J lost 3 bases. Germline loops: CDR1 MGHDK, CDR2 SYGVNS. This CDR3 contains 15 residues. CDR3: CASSGGPTGGYEQYF. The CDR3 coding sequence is TGTGCCAGCAGTGGGGGGCCGACAGGGGGCTACGAGCAGTACTTC.

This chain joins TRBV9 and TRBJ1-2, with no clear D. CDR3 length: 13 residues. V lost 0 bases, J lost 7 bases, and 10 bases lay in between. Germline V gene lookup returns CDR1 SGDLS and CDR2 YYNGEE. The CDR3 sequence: CASSVGSSIGYTF. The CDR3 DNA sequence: TGTGCCAGCAGCGTAGGCAGTTCAATTGGCTACACCTTC.

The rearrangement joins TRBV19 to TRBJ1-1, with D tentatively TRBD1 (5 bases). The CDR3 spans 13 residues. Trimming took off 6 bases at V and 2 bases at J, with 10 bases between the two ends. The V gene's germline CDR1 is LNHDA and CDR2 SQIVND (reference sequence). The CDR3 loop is CASRWQGNTEAFF. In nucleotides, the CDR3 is TGTGCCAGTAGATGGCAGGGCAACACTGAAGCTTTCTTT.

Here the CDR3 reads CASSPERAPNTEAFF. DNA for the CDR3: TGTGCCAGCTCACCAGAGAGGGCGCCGAACACTGAAGCTTTCTTT. This sequence joins TRBV18 and TRBJ1-1; D is ambiguous. This CDR3 spans 15 amino acids. The V gene's germline CDR1 is KGHSH and CDR2 LQKENI. The V end lost 2 bases, the J end lost 1 base, and 11 bases lay between the germline ends. The variable domain in full, completed from reference TRBV18 and TRBJ1-1, reads NAGVMQNPRHLVRRRGQEARLRCSPMKGHSHVYWYRQLPEEGLKFMVYLQKENIIDESGMPKERFSAEFPKEGPSILRIQQVVRGDSAAYFCASSPERAPNTEAFFGQGTRLTVV.

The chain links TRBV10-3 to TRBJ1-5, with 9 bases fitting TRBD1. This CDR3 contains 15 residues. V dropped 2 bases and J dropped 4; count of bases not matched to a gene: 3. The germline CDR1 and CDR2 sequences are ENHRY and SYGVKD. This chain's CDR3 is CAISEPTGGNQPQHF. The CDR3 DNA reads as TGTGCCATCAGTGAGCCGACAGGGGGAAATCAGCCCCAGCATTTT.